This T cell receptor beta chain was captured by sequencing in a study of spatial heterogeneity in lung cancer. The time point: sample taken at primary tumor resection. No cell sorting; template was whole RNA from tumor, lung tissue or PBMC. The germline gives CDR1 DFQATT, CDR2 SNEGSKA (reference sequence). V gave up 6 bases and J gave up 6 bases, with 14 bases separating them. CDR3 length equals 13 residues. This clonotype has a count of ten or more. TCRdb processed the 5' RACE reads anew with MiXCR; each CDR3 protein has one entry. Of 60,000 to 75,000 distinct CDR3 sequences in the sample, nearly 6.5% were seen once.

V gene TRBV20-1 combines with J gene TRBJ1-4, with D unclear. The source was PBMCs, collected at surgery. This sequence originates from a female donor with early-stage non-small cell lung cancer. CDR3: CSATDHSDEKLFF. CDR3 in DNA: TGCAGTGCCACGGACCATTCCGATGAAAAACTGTTTTTT.